These 12 T cell receptor beta chains were sequenced from one sample in a study of T-cell reconstitution after alpha-beta-depleted transplantation in children. Unique molecular identifiers were built into the TCRbeta library. TCRdb passed the PCR reads through MiXCR, listing each CDR3 protein once. Here the sample spans a few hundred thousand distinct CDR3 sequences, around 16% being singletons. The source material was PBMCs from the stem cell graft donor, sampled from the stem cell graft. These receptors all stem from a human donor who donated a stem cell graft to a child with acute lymphoblastic leukemia.

V is TRBV5-1 and J is TRBJ2-1, with D maybe TRBD1 (6 bases). Deletions cut 6 bases from V and 8 bases from J, with 15 bases between. The germline V gene has CDR1 SGHRS and CDR2 YFSETQ. This CDR3 is 13 amino acids long. CDR3 sequence: CASKVDSFDEQFF. The CDR3 coding sequence is TGCGCCAGCAAGGTGGACAGCTTCGATGAGCAGTTCTTC.

The chain has TRBV7-3 and TRBJ2-7; D tentatively fits TRBD1 or TRBD2 (6 bases each). The germline V and J ends were trimmed by 3 bases and 6 bases, with 12 bases remaining between them. The length of the CDR3 is 13 residues. The V gene's germline CDR1 is SGHTA and CDR2 FQGTGA. The CDR3 DNA reads TGTGCCAGCAGCTTGGGGGGCCAGGGCGAGCAGTACTTC. Amino acid sequence: CASSLGGQGEQYF.

A few counts support this clonotype. The chain recombines TRBV2 with TRBJ2-3, with 9 bases fitting TRBD1. The germline V gene encodes CDR1 SNHLY and CDR2 FYNNEI. V lost 6 bases to trimming and J lost 7 bases; unmatched junction nucleotides: 8. The CDR3 consists of 14 residues. CDR3 nucleotides: TGTGCCAGCAGGACGGGACAGGGTACGCATACGCAGTATTTT. This translates into CASRTGQGTHTQYF.

The CDR3 sequence: CASSAKPGPLAKNIQYF. The CDR3 DNA is TGTGCCAGCAGCGCAAAGCCGGGACCTCTAGCCAAAAACATTCAGTACTTC. The rearrangement joins TRBV11-2 to TRBJ2-4; tentatively, D is TRBD1 or TRBD2 (5 bases each). V was trimmed by 5 bases and J by 0 bases, leaving 17 bases between them. This CDR3 has 17 residues. Germline CDR1 is SGHAT and CDR2 is FQNNGV.

This rearrangement joins TRBV29-1 to TRBJ2-1; 9 nucleotides line up with TRBD2. The length of the CDR3 is 14 residues. Germline values: CDR1 SQVTM, CDR2 ANQGSEA. Unmatched junction bases numbered 6, after V lost 6 bases and J lost 3 bases. The CDR3 sequence: CSVETSGGYNEQFF. The CDR3, as DNA: TGCAGCGTCGAGACTAGCGGAGGCTACAATGAGCAGTTCTTC.

V and J are TRBV5-1 and TRBJ2-1; D is possibly TRBD1 or TRBD2 (5 bases each). V lost 1 base, J lost 9 bases, and 17 bases lay in between. Germline V gene lookup returns CDR1 SGHRS and CDR2 YFSETQ. The CDR3 covers 15 residues. The CDR3 protein is CASSLTRGHEFEQFF. For the CDR3, the DNA is TGCGCCAGCAGCTTGACTAGGGGTCATGAGTTTGAGCAGTTCTTC.

The V gene is TRBV7-6, the J gene TRBJ2-1, with TRBD2 identical over 7 bases. Germline CDR1 SGHVS, CDR2 FNYEAQ. Trimming took 10 bases from V and 4 from J; bases not matched to a gene: 7. The CDR3 has 13 residues. CDR3 DNA sequence: TGTGCCATTGCGGGGGAGGATTACAATGAGCAGTTCTTC. Protein: CAIAGEDYNEQFF.

This clonotype ranks as medium-sized. This chain connects TRBV5-6 to TRBJ2-1, with 10 bases that match TRBD2. After removal of 0 bases from V and 0 bases from J, the junction contained 3 bases not matched to a gene. The germline CDR1 and CDR2 sequences are SGHDT and YYEEEE. The CDR3 covers 17 residues. CDR3 in amino acids: CASSLGGLASSYNEQFF. The CDR3 bases are TGTGCCAGCAGCTTGGGGGGACTAGCGAGCTCCTACAATGAGCAGTTCTTC.

V is TRBV27 and J is TRBJ1-1; unclear D gene. Trimming took off 9 bases at V and 2 bases at J, with 19 bases between the two ends. Germline V gives CDR1 MNHEY, CDR2 SMNVEV (reference sequence). The CDR3 totals 15 residues. In DNA, the CDR3 is TGTGCCAGTTCCGGACTCAGACCGTTTAACACTGAAGCTTTCTTT. Encoded protein: CASSGLRPFNTEAFF.

This clonotype was found once. This sequence joins TRBV11-1 and TRBJ1-1, with D possibly TRBD1 on 5 matching bases. Germline V lookup: CDR1 SGHAT, CDR2 FQDESV (reference sequence). This CDR3 has 14 residues. V was trimmed by 3 bases and J by 11 bases, leaving 19 bases between them. CDR3: CASSLAAGTPGAFF. The CDR3 DNA reads as TGTGCCAGCAGCTTGGCAGCGGGGACCCCAGGGGCTTTCTTT.

The chain employs TRBV7-3 and TRBJ2-5, with D possibly TRBD2 on 6 matching bases. Germline assignment: CDR1 SGHTA and CDR2 FQGTGA. The CDR3 totals 15 residues. V gave up 6 bases and J gave up 3 bases, with 17 bases separating them. DNA of the CDR3: TGTGCCAGCAGGGCGGCGGGGAAGAAAAAAGAGACCCAGTACTTC. This sequence encodes CASRAAGKKKETQYF.

This clonotype was counted a single time. The gene calls are TRBV25-1 and TRBJ2-7; the D gene is possibly TRBD2 (7 bases). Trimming stripped 3 bases from V and 3 bases from J, with 15 bases between. The CDR3 runs 15 residues. Germline-derived CDR1 and CDR2 are MGHDK and SYGVNS. CDR3 amino acids: CASSERGPGVYEQYF. DNA of the CDR3: TGTGCCAGCAGTGAGCGGGGGCCTGGGGTCTACGAGCAGTACTTC.